Shown below are 19 T cell receptor beta chains from a single sample sequenced in a study of T cells after yellow fever vaccination. One entry per CDR3 protein results from TCRdb running MiXCR on the 5' RACE reads. Of 300,000 to 400,000 distinct CDR3 sequences in the sample, around 11% are singletons; the top ten hold around 3.2%. The material was CD4+ T cells sorted from PBMCs, obtained 45 days after the yellow fever booster vaccination. These receptors all come from a man younger than 30 who received the YFV17D yellow fever vaccine.

This clonotype came up a few times. The genes are TRBV7-3 and TRBJ2-3, with D possibly being TRBD2 (6 bases). The germline CDR1 and CDR2 sequences are SGHTA and FQGTGA. The CDR3 loop spans 15 amino acids. Trimming stripped 3 bases from V and 6 bases from J, with 16 bases between. The chain's CDR3 is CASSFGTLGGDTQYF. The DNA for the CDR3 is TGTGCCAGCAGCTTCGGGACTCTAGGCGGGGATACGCAGTATTTT.

This clonotype came up many times. J is TRBJ2-7 and V is TRBV7-8; D may be TRBD2 (5 bases). This CDR3 contains 13 residues. Between the trimmed V and J ends, which lost 2 bases and 3 bases, there was a span of 8 bases. Germline CDR1 SGHVS, CDR2 FQNEAQ. The CDR3 is CASSLTGFYEQYV. Here the CDR3 DNA reads TGTGCCAGCAGCTTAACGGGGTTCTACGAGCAGTACGTC.

This clonotype was detected a few times. V and J are TRBV2 and TRBJ2-5; D remains unclear. Trimming pared 2 bases from V and 2 bases from J, leaving 6 bases between. CDR1 SNHLY and CDR2 FYNNEI come from the germline V gene. This CDR3 comprises 13 residues. CDR3 sequence reads: CASSERLQETQYF. CDR3 coding DNA: TGTGCCAGCAGTGAAAGACTTCAAGAGACCCAGTACTTC.

In its sample, this clonotype was seen a few times. V usage is TRBV19 and J usage is TRBJ2-6, with D tentatively TRBD2 (5 bases). Germline-derived CDR1 and CDR2 are LNHDA and SQIVND (reference sequence). With 8 bases removed from V and 0 bases from J, the gap between germline ends came to 14 bases. The CDR3 loop spans 16 amino acids. The CDR3 is CASRIGRDSGANVLTF. The CDR3 bases are TGTGCCAGTCGAATCGGACGGGACTCTGGGGCCAACGTCCTGACTTTC.

The chain recombines TRBV2 with TRBJ1-2; weak D call: TRBD1 (5 bases). Germline values: CDR1 SNHLY, CDR2 FYNNEI. The ends were cut back, 8 bases at V and 12 bases at J, with 19 bases in the middle. CDR3 length equals 12 residues. The CDR3 bases are TGTGCCAGCGATAAAGCGAGGGGACTCCACACCTTC. It encodes CASDKARGLHTF.

This clonotype appeared many times. The chain links TRBV29-1 to TRBJ1-1; D uncertain. CDR3 length: 13 amino acids. V lost 5 bases to trimming and J lost 0 bases, with 10 bases between them. Germline CDR1 SQVTM, CDR2 ANQGSEA. CDR3 in amino acids: CSVRRELNTEAFF. The CDR3 nucleotides read TGCAGCGTTCGAAGAGAACTGAACACTGAAGCTTTCTTT.

Comments on this clonotype: Since a much larger clone is just one base distant, this may be a read error. The chain combines TRBV11-2 with TRBJ2-3; 7 bases align to TRBD2. This CDR3 has 17 residues. The trim removed 2 bases at V and 1 base at J, leaving 9 bases unmatched. CDR1 and CDR2 (germline): SGHAT, FQNNGV. Here the CDR3 reads CASSLIPSAGGTDTQYF. CDR3 nucleotides: TGTGCCAGCAGCTTAATCCCCAGCGCGGGGGGCACAGATACGCAGTATTTT.

V is TRBV20-1 and J is TRBJ2-5; D possibly corresponds to TRBD1 (6 bases). In germline, CDR1 is DFQATT, CDR2 SNEGSKA (reference sequence). V lost 1 base, J lost 5 bases, and 11 bases lay in between. The CDR3 extends over 13 amino acids. The CDR3 nucleotides read TGCAGTGCTAGAGCAGGGGTCCGGGAGACCCAGTACTTC. It specifies CSARAGVRETQYF.

The table lists this clonotype with a few counts. V and J are TRBV20-1 and TRBJ1-2; D unresolved. V lost 3 bases and J 7 bases, leaving 15 bases between the germline ends. Germline lookup yields CDR1 DFQATT and CDR2 SNEGSKA (reference sequence). The CDR3 spans 13 residues. Here the CDR3 DNA reads TGCAGTGCTAGTCATCCCCTAGGTAGTGGCTACACCTTC. Its protein product is CSASHPLGSGYTF.

This chain joins TRBV5-1 and TRBJ1-5; TRBD1 might be the D (5 bases). Per germline, CDR1 SGHRS and CDR2 YFSETQ. The CDR3 contains 19 residues. The V end was cut by 4 bases, the J end by 0 bases, with 23 bases between. The CDR3 loop is CASSTDSGTGAYSNQPQHF. CDR3 DNA sequence: TGCGCCAGCAGCACTGACTCCGGGACGGGAGCTTATAGCAATCAGCCCCAGCATTTT.

A few counts support this clonotype. V is TRBV27 and J is TRBJ2-3, with TRBD2 matching 11 bases. CDR3 size: 14 residues. The germline gives CDR1 MNHEY, CDR2 SMNVEV (reference sequence). V lost 3 bases, J lost 8 bases, and 4 bases stayed unmatched. CDR3 protein: CASSFSGGVVTQYF. CDR3 bases: TGTGCCAGCAGTTTTAGCGGGGGGGTGGTTACGCAGTATTTT.

The rearrangement uses TRBV11-2 and TRBJ1-6, with 10 bases fitting TRBD1. J was trimmed by 14 bases and V by 1 base; bases with no gene match: 11. Germline-derived CDR1 and CDR2 are SGHAT and FQNNGV. The CDR3 is made up of 16 amino acids. The CDR3 region has the DNA TGTGCCAGCAGCTTAGGGGGACAGGGGTTCTCGGATTCCCTCCACTTT. Amino acid sequence: CASSLGGQGFSDSLHF.

This clonotype has at least ten counts. The chain joins TRBV7-2 to TRBJ1-2, with D hard to call. V was trimmed by 2 bases and J by 4 bases, leaving 5 bases between them. The CDR3 contains 12 residues. The germline V gene has CDR1 SGHTA and CDR2 FQGNSA. The CDR3 reads CASSLRVYGYTF. The CDR3 region has the DNA TGTGCCAGCAGCTTAAGGGTCTATGGCTACACCTTC.

This clonotype has only a few counts. The chain couples TRBV7-3 to TRBJ1-2; D call uncertain. Germline CDR1 is SGHTA and CDR2 is FQGTGA. Trimming took off 4 bases at V and 1 base at J, with 16 bases between the two ends. The CDR3 sequence is 16 residues long. The CDR3 region has the DNA TGTGCCAGCAGCTGCCGGTGTAGTGAGGTTAACTATGGCTACACCTTC. Its translation: CASSCRCSEVNYGYTF.

The rearrangement uses TRBV6-2 or TRBV6-3 and TRBJ1-1, with TRBD1 as a possible D gene (5 bases). Trimming took off 8 bases at V and 2 bases at J, with 12 bases between the two ends. This CDR3 region has 13 residues. Looked up from germline, CDR1 is MNHEY and CDR2 is SVGEGT. DNA of the CDR3: TGTGCCAGCCGGCAGACAGTAAACACTGAAGCTTTCTTT. This gives the protein CASRQTVNTEAFF.

The V gene is TRBV9, the J gene TRBJ2-3; possibly TRBD1 or TRBD2 for D (5 bases each). The CDR3 extends over 17 amino acids. Germline CDR1 SGDLS, CDR2 YYNGEE. The germline V and J ends were trimmed by 0 bases and 4 bases, with 18 bases remaining between them. The CDR3 reads CASSVDRGRAPSDTQYF. The CDR3 coding sequence is TGTGCCAGCAGCGTAGATCGGGGCCGAGCCCCCTCAGATACGCAGTATTTT.

This clonotype was seen more than once but under ten times. J is TRBJ2-1 and V is TRBV9; 7 nucleotides match TRBD2. This CDR3 spans 14 amino acids. Germline-derived CDR1 and CDR2 are SGDLS and YYNGEE. J gave up 10 bases and V 2 bases, and 9 bases lay outside the gene matches. The CDR3 region has the DNA TGTGCCAGCAGCGTCGCGGGGGTGTCTCCGGAGCAGTTCTTC. It is translated as CASSVAGVSPEQFF.

The chain carries TRBV5-1 and TRBJ2-5; D call uncertain. V was pared by 0 bases and J by 4 bases, with 7 bases between. This CDR3 contains 13 residues. CDR1 is SGHRS, CDR2 YFSETQ, per germline. The chain's CDR3 is CASSLESAETQYF. CDR3 DNA: TGCGCCAGCAGCTTGGAGTCTGCAGAGACCCAGTACTTC.

In this sample, this clonotype turned up a few times. The J gene is TRBJ2-5, the V gene TRBV15; unclear D gene. Germline V CDR1 and CDR2: LNHNV, YYDKDF (reference sequence). V was trimmed by 0 bases and J by 9 bases, leaving 17 bases between them. The CDR3 is made up of 15 amino acids. The chain's CDR3 is CATSRERPERISQYF. CDR3 bases: TGTGCCACCAGCAGAGAAAGGCCAGAACGAATCTCCCAGTACTTC.